This is a list of T cell receptor beta chains from one sample in a study of shared clonotypes between healthy human individuals. Clones were sequenced by immunoSEQ multiplex PCR, and TCRdb holds only the in-frame ones, with some missing. The data hold under 650,000 clones, with almost 97% observed a single time. The sample was naive CD4+ T cells sorted from blood. Receptors were obtained from a woman aged 30 to 39 in good health. CDR3s include the opening cysteine and the closing phenylalanine or tryptophan. A D gene is named only where the DNA matches it firmly. Clone size is shown for a subset of rows, as once, few, many or a class of expanded clone.

j_gene: TRBJ1-5; abundance: once; v_gene: TRBV5-1; d_gene: TRBD1; CDR3nt: TGCGCCAGCAGCCAAGGTGGGACAGACAATCAGCCCCAGCATTTT; CDR3aa: CASSQGGTDNQPQHF
j_gene: TRBJ2-7; abundance: -; v_gene: TRBV19; d_gene: -; CDR3nt: TGTGCCAGTAGTATCACAAGTGTGCCCTACGAGCAGTACTTC; CDR3aa: CASSITSVPYEQYF
j_gene: TRBJ2-2; abundance: -; v_gene: TRBV4-2; d_gene: -; CDR3nt: TGTGCCAGCAGCCAAGGGTACGTCCAAAACACCGGGGAGCTGTTTTTT; CDR3aa: CASSQGYVQNTGELFF
j_gene: TRBJ2-7; abundance: -; v_gene: TRBV27; d_gene: -; CDR3nt: TGTGCCAGCAGTGCCGACCGGGACTTATCCTACGAGCAGTACTTC; CDR3aa: CASSADRDLSYEQYF
j_gene: TRBJ1-2; abundance: -; v_gene: TRBV28; d_gene: -; CDR3nt: TGTGCCAGCAAAATTTCCCATGGCTACACCTTC; CDR3aa: CASKISHGYTF
j_gene: TRBJ1-1; abundance: once; v_gene: TRBV28; d_gene: -; CDR3nt: TGTGCCAGCAGCCCGTTGGGAAGTCCGAACACTGAAGCTTTCTTT; CDR3aa: CASSPLGSPNTEAFF
j_gene: TRBJ2-5; abundance: -; v_gene: TRBV9; d_gene: -; CDR3nt: TGTGCCAGCAGCGTAGCTTTCCGGGACACCCAAGAGACCCAGTACTTC; CDR3aa: CASSVAFRDTQETQYF
j_gene: TRBJ1-5; abundance: -; v_gene: TRBV2; d_gene: -; CDR3nt: TGTGCCAGCACGAGTTCTGGGCCCCAGCATTTT; CDR3aa: CASTSSGPQHF
j_gene: TRBJ2-2; abundance: -; v_gene: TRBV2; d_gene: -; CDR3nt: TGTGCCAGCAGGGCAAAACTTGGGAACACCGGGGAGCTGTTTTTT; CDR3aa: CASRAKLGNTGELFF
j_gene: TRBJ2-1; abundance: -; v_gene: TRBV5-1; d_gene: -; CDR3nt: TGCGCCAGCAGCTTCGGGACACTTAGTAATGAGCAGTTCTTC; CDR3aa: CASSFGTLSNEQFF